A selection of T cell receptor beta chains follows, all from one sample in a study of cytomegalovirus exposure and HLA in healthy donors. Sequencing used immunoSEQ multiplex PCR; TCRdb keeps in-frame clones, though not all of them. The profile covers about 200,000 clones, with 55% to 75% appearing a single time and roughly 2.5% taken by the ten largest. Sequences were obtained from PBMCs. The origin of the receptors is a man between 40 and 49 years old in good health and CMV-seropositive. The CDR3 runs from the conserved cysteine through the conserved F or W. D genes are given only for firm matches. Clone size is not always given. Where it is, it says once, few, many or a class for expanded clones.

J,V,size,D,length,DNA,CDR3
TRBJ1-2,TRBV6-6,.,TRBD1,13,TGTGCCAGCAGGCAGGGGGCACAGGATGGCTACACCTTC,CASRQGAQDGYTF
TRBJ2-3,TRBV11-3,few,TRBD2,16,TGTGCCAGCAGCTTAGCGGGGGGGTCCAGAACAGATACGCAGTATTTT,CASSLAGGSRTDTQYF
TRBJ1-3,TRBV5-1,.,TRBD1,16,TGCGCCAGCAGCGTTGGTGGGACAGGGCCTGGAAACACCATATATTTT,CASSVGGTGPGNTIYF
TRBJ2-7,TRBV6-6,.,.,12,TGTGCCAGCAGTACCCCTAATCGCGAGCAGTACTTC,CASSTPNREQYF
TRBJ1-1,TRBV6-4,.,TRBD1,14,TGTGCCAGCATTCCGGGACAGGAGAACACTGAAGCTTTCTTT,CASIPGQENTEAFF
TRBJ2-7,TRBV2,.,.,14,TGTGCCAGCAGAGAAGGACATTCGTCCTACGAGCAGTACTTC,CASREGHSSYEQYF
TRBJ2-1,TRBV2,.,TRBD2,15,TGTGCCAGCAGTGGACTAGCGGGGGCGCCAGGTGAGCAGTTCTTC,CASSGLAGAPGEQFF
TRBJ2-7,TRBV28,.,TRBD1,14,TGTGCCAGCAGTTTCGGGACAGGGGGTGACGAGCAGTACTTC,CASSFGTGGDEQYF
TRBJ2-1,TRBV7-9,.,TRBD2,14,TGTGCCAGCAGGGTGGGGACTAGCGGCAATGAGCAGTTCTTC,CASRVGTSGNEQFF
TRBJ2-2,TRBV15,.,.,15,TGTGCCACCAGCAGAGAGGAAGGGGGTACCGGGGAGCTGTTTTTT,CATSREEGGTGELFF
TRBJ1-2,TRBV5-1,.,.,14,TGCGCCAGCAGCTTGGGCGACAGACAAGGCGGCTACACCTTC,CASSLGDRQGGYTF
TRBJ1-4,TRBV4-1,.,.,18,TGCGCCAGCAGCCATATGGCAGGAACGAGCGGGACTAATGAAAAACTGTTTTTT,CASSHMAGTSGTNEKLFF
TRBJ2-3,TRBV4-3,.,TRBD1,16,TGCGCCAGCAGCCAAGAGGGGACAGGTACGACAGATACGCAGTATTTT,CASSQEGTGTTDTQYF
TRBJ1-1,TRBV28,.,.,15,TGTGCCAGCAGTTACCCGGGCAGGGCGAACACTGAAGCTTTCTTT,CASSYPGRANTEAFF
TRBJ1-4,TRBV7-6,.,TRBD1,16,TGTGCCAGCAGCTTAGCCGGGACAGCTTTTAATGAAAAACTGTTTTTT,CASSLAGTAFNEKLFF
TRBJ1-1,TRBV6-6,.,TRBD1,16,TGTGCCAGCAGTCCCGGGACAGGGCGGCGGAACACTGAAGCTTTCTTT,CASSPGTGRRNTEAFF
TRBJ1-1,TRBV6-6,.,TRBD1,12,TGTGCCAGCGATCAGGGGGACACTGAAGCTTTCTTT,CASDQGDTEAFF